This TCR beta chain was sequenced for a study of human T cells and chemical hapten exposure. Study background: Largely, small differences in pooled library volume made per-sample TCR yields vary. Regarding the study as a whole: Counts of TCRs above 1 in 1000 frequency stayed unchanged with DPC sensitization.

TCRdb recomputed calls from the RACE reads with MiXCR, one row per CDR3 protein. Of tens of thousands of distinct CDR3 sequences in the sample, more than 9.5% were seen once. V lost 6 bases to trimming and J lost 7 bases, with 15 bases between them. Looked up from germline, CDR1 is SGHVS and CDR2 is FNYEAQ. This CDR3 has 13 amino acids. Stated time point: patch test 3, about 24 weeks after DPC sensitization. Treatment denoted: therapeutic diphenylcyclopropenone sensitization with weekly scalp DPC. This clonotype occurred many times. Antigen unknown. Specimen: whole blood, collected in connection with sensitization to the hapten diphenylcyclopropenone (DPC). The TCR sequence derives from a woman in her fifties or sixties with alopecia areata. Some clones in this sample may be carry-over from other donors' samples. V is TRBV7-6 and J is TRBJ2-5; no reliable D call. CDR3 residues: CASSEQPARTQYF. Written as DNA, the CDR3 is TGTGCCAGCAGTGAACAGCCGGCACGGACCCAGTACTTC.